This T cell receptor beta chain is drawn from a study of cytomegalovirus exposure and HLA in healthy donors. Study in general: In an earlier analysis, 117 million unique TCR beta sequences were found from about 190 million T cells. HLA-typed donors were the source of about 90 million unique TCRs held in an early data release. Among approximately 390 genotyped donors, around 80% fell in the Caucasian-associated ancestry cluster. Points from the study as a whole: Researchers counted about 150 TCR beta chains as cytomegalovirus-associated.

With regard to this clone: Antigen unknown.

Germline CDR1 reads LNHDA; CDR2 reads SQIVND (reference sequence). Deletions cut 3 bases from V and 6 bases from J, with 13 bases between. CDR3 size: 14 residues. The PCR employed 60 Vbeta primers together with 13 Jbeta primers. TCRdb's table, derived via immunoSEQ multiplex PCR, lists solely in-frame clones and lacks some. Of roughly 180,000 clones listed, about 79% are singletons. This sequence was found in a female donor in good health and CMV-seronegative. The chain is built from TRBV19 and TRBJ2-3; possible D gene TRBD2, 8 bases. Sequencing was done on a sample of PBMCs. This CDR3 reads CASSMGQRGDTQYF. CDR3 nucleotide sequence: TGTGCCAGTAGTATGGGACAGCGGGGGGATACGCAGTATTTT. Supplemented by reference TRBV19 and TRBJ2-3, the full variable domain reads DGGITQSPKYLFRKEGQNVTLSCEQNLNHDAMYWYRQDPGQGLRLIYYSQIVNDFQKGDIAEGYSVSREKKESFPLTVTSAQKNPTAFYLCASSMGQRGDTQYFGPGTRLTVL.